A single sample is the source of the 27 T cell receptor beta chains below, sequenced in a study of cytomegalovirus exposure and HLA in healthy donors. Repertoires were generated with immunoSEQ multiplex PCR, while TCRdb's copy carries only in-frame clones and drops some. The sample yields 150,000 to 200,000 clones, about 96% seen once. Material: PBMCs. These receptors all stem from a woman younger than 30 in good health and CMV-seronegative.

The rearrangement uses TRBV7-9 and TRBJ1-1, with TRBD1 identical over 9 bases. CDR1 is SEHNR, CDR2 FQNEAQ, per germline (reference sequence). J gave up 4 bases and V 4 bases, and 4 bases lay outside the gene matches. This CDR3 contains 14 residues. CDR3 sequence (DNA): TGTGCCAGCAGCTCAACAGGGGGCGGCACTGAAGCTTTCTTT. Amino acids: CASSSTGGGTEAFF. The entire variable domain, with the rest obtained from reference TRBV7-9 and TRBJ1-1, is as follows: DTGVSQNPRHKITKRGQNVTFRCDPISEHNRLYWYRQTLGQGPEFLTYFQNEAQLEKSRLLSDRFSAERPKGSFSTLEIQRTEQGDSAMYLCASSSTGGGTEAFFGQGTRLTVV.

The chain combines TRBV11-2 with TRBJ2-1, with TRBD2 as a possible D gene (7 bases). CDR3 length: 17 residues. Between the trimmed V and J ends, which lost 7 bases and 5 bases, there was a span of 24 bases. Germline V gene data show CDR1 as SGHAT and CDR2 as FQNNGV. The CDR3 bases are TGTGCCAGCACATCCTGGGGGACGGCGGGGGCCAACAATGAGCAGTTCTTC. Its translation is CASTSWGTAGANNEQFF.

The CDR3 here is CATSRDLKHQDSRNQFF. CDR3 in DNA: TGTGCCACCAGCAGAGATCTCAAGCACCAAGACAGTCGTAACCAGTTCTTC. The chain carries TRBV15 and TRBJ2-1, with D possibly being TRBD1 (5 bases). The germline gives CDR1 LNHNV, CDR2 YYDKDF (reference sequence). CDR3 size: 17 residues. The germline V and J ends were trimmed by 0 bases and 13 bases, with 25 bases remaining between them.

This clone appeared once. V is TRBV7-2 and J is TRBJ1-2, with D perhaps TRBD1 (5 bases). The V end lost 5 bases, the J end lost 5 bases, and 18 bases lay between the germline ends. The CDR3 totals 15 residues. Germline lookup yields CDR1 SGHTA and CDR2 FQGNSA. CDR3 nucleotides: TGTGCCAGCAGCCTCTCGGGAGACAGTGGTTATGGCTACACCTTC. This gives the protein CASSLSGDSGYGYTF.

The V and J genes are TRBV4-1 and TRBJ2-1; the match to TRBD2 covers 9 bases. Trimming cost V 4 bases and J 7 bases; bases outside gene matches: 11. The CDR3 extends over 16 amino acids. Germline lookup yields CDR1 MGHRA and CDR2 YSYEKL. CDR3 nucleotides: TGCGCCAGCAGCCCCCCCGGGACTAGCCTCTCAAATGAGCAGTTCTTC. Encoded protein: CASSPPGTSLSNEQFF.

V and J are TRBV15 and TRBJ1-4, with D unresolved. Between the trimmed V and J ends, which lost 4 bases and 4 bases, there was a span of 10 bases. The CDR3 loop spans 14 amino acids. Per germline, CDR1 LNHNV and CDR2 YYDKDF (reference sequence). Written as DNA, the CDR3 is TGTGCCACCAGCAACCGACACCTTAATGAAAAACTGTTTTTT. As protein: CATSNRHLNEKLFF.

This chain connects TRBV4-1 to TRBJ2-7; 7 bases match TRBD1. The CDR3 loop spans 15 amino acids. V was pared by 1 base and J by 3 bases, with 6 bases of the junction left unmatched. Germline lookup yields CDR1 MGHRA and CDR2 YSYEKL. CDR3 sequence (DNA): TGCGCCAGCAGCCAAGGTTCCCAGGGGGTCTACGAGCAGTACTTC. Protein product: CASSQGSQGVYEQYF.

The chain joins TRBV9 to TRBJ2-7; 9 bases line up with TRBD2. J lost 6 bases, V lost 4 bases, and 8 bases had no gene match. The CDR3 is made up of 14 amino acids. Germline V gene lookup returns CDR1 SGDLS and CDR2 YYNGEE. The CDR3 is CASSSSSGGTEQYF. In DNA form, the CDR3 reads TGTGCCAGCAGCTCCAGTAGCGGGGGTACCGAGCAGTACTTC.

The chain has TRBV30 and TRBJ2-5; D is possibly TRBD1 (6 bases). Trimming pared 2 bases from V and 0 bases from J, leaving 7 bases between. Germline values: CDR1 GTSNPN, CDR2 SVGIG (reference sequence). This CDR3 comprises 13 residues. The CDR3 nucleotides read TGTGCCTGGAGTAGGGGGTACCAAGAGACCCAGTACTTC. Translation: CAWSRGYQETQYF.

This clone was found once. This chain connects TRBV5-4 to TRBJ1-5; 10 bases are shared with TRBD1. The CDR3 loop spans 16 amino acids. Germline-derived CDR1 and CDR2 are SGHNT and YYREEE (reference sequence). Trimming took 4 bases from V and 2 from J; bases not matched to a gene: 6. The CDR3 DNA is TGTGCCAGCAGCCAAGACAGGGGGCTAGGCAATCAGCCCCAGCATTTT. Translation: CASSQDRGLGNQPQHF.

V gene TRBV7-8 combines with J gene TRBJ1-6; 7 bases fit TRBD1. Germline V gives CDR1 SGHVS, CDR2 FQNEAQ. V shed 1 base and J 6 bases; nucleotides not matched to a gene: 3. CDR3 size: 15 residues. CDR3 DNA sequence: TGTGCCAGCAGCTTAGGACGACAGGGTAATTCACCCCTCCACTTT. Protein sequence: CASSLGRQGNSPLHF. Looking up the rest from reference TRBV7-8 and TRBJ1-6 gives the full variable domain: GAGVSQSPRYKVAKRGQDVALRCDPISGHVSLFWYQQALGQGPEFLTYFQNEAQLDKSGLPSDRFFAERPEGSVSTLKIQRTQQEDSAVYLCASSLGRQGNSPLHFGNGTRLTVT.

The rearrangement joins TRBV4-1 to TRBJ1-4; weak D call: TRBD1 (6 bases). The germline CDR1 and CDR2 sequences are MGHRA and YSYEKL. Trimming removed 4 bases from V and 8 bases from J, with 20 bases in between. The CDR3 sequence is 16 residues long. CDR3 sequence: CASSRSWDRDTEKLFF. Written as DNA, the CDR3 is TGCGCCAGCAGCCGCAGCTGGGACCGGGACACCGAAAAACTGTTTTTT.

This CDR3 reads CASRGAGGTYEQYF. For the CDR3, the DNA is TGTGCCAGCAGGGGGGCGGGGGGTACCTACGAGCAGTACTTC. The chain joins TRBV2 to TRBJ2-7; 8 bases are shared with TRBD2. Germline CDR1 is SNHLY and CDR2 is FYNNEI. With V trimmed by 6 bases and J by 2 bases, 6 bases remained unmatched. The CDR3 length is 14 residues.

This rearrangement joins TRBV7-3 to TRBJ2-5; D ambiguous. V lost 5 bases, J lost 4 bases, and 14 bases lay in between. CDR1 is SGHTA and CDR2 is FQGTGA in the germline V gene. The CDR3 length is 14 residues. DNA of the CDR3: TGTGCCAGCAGCACCTGCCGATTTAGAGAGACCCAGTACTTC. This sequence encodes CASSTCRFRETQYF.

V is TRBV27 and J is TRBJ2-1; D is perhaps TRBD2 (5 bases). This CDR3 has 15 residues. V lost 7 bases and J 6 bases, leaving 19 bases between the germline ends. CDR1 is MNHEY, CDR2 SMNVEV, per germline (reference sequence). In DNA form, the CDR3 reads TGTGCCAGCACCTCTCCGGGAAGTATCCTCAATGAGCAGTTCTTC. Translation gives CASTSPGSILNEQFF.

The rearrangement uses TRBV6-5 and TRBJ2-2, with 9 positions matching TRBD1. CDR3 length: 15 residues. CDR1 MNHEY and CDR2 SVGAGI come from the germline V gene. V lost 4 bases to trimming and J lost 6 bases; unmatched junction nucleotides: 6. CDR3 DNA sequence: TGTGCCAGCAGTTCACGGAGACAGGGGGCCGGGGAGCTGTTTTTT. This translates into CASSSRRQGAGELFF.

The genes are TRBV14 and TRBJ2-2; 9 bases map to TRBD1. CDR1 and CDR2 (germline): SGHDN, FVKESK. V lost 2 bases to trimming and J lost 5 bases; unmatched junction nucleotides: 6. The CDR3 runs to 16 residues. CDR3 sequence: CASSQLDRGETGELFF. The CDR3 bases are TGTGCCAGCAGCCAACTGGACAGGGGAGAAACCGGGGAGCTGTTTTTT.

The CDR3 spells CASSLESGVTEAFF. The CDR3 DNA is TGTGCCAGCAGCTTAGAGTCAGGGGTCACTGAAGCTTTCTTT. V and J are TRBV7-9 and TRBJ1-1; possible D gene TRBD1, 6 bases. V was trimmed by 1 base and J by 4 bases, leaving 10 bases between them. CDR3 size: 14 residues. Germline V CDR1 and CDR2: SEHNR, FQNEAQ (reference sequence).

The chain employs TRBV27 and TRBJ2-2; 9 bases are a match to TRBD2. The CDR3 consists of 17 residues. V trimming: 1 base; J trimming: 7 bases; junction bases outside the gene matches: 10. Germline CDR1 reads MNHEY; CDR2 reads SMNVEV (reference sequence). CDR3 protein: CASSLFGGGAANGELFF. CDR3 bases: TGTGCCAGCAGTTTATTCGGCGGGGGGGCCGCAAACGGGGAGCTGTTTTTT.

This chain connects TRBV4-1 to TRBJ2-3; 12 nucleotides agree with TRBD2. Per the germline V gene, CDR1 is MGHRA and CDR2 is YSYEKL. J gave up 5 bases and V 5 bases, and 11 bases lay outside the gene matches. The CDR3 covers 17 residues. This CDR3 reads CASSTTSSGGAGDTQYF. The CDR3 DNA sequence: TGCGCCAGCAGCACCACCTCTAGCGGGGGGGCTGGAGATACGCAGTATTTT.

J is TRBJ1-5 and V is TRBV11-2; TRBD1 matches 10 bases. The CDR3 runs 17 residues. J gave up 11 bases and V 5 bases, and 18 bases lay outside the gene matches. Germline CDR1 and CDR2: SGHAT and FQNNGV. The CDR3 region is CASSLGQGSGGNRAQHF. The CDR3 bases are TGTGCCAGCAGCCTGGGACAGGGGTCGGGGGGGAATCGGGCCCAGCATTTT.

V usage is TRBV27 and J usage is TRBJ1-3; D might be TRBD1 (5 bases). Germline CDR1 MNHEY, CDR2 SMNVEV (reference sequence). CDR3 length: 16 residues. The V end was cut by 5 bases, the J end by 2 bases, with 16 bases between. The CDR3, as DNA: TGTGCCAGCAGTCCCCGCTGGCAGGGTACTGGAAACACCATATATTTT. Translating it yields CASSPRWQGTGNTIYF.

The chain carries TRBV19 and TRBJ1-2, with 9 bases fitting TRBD1. CDR1 is LNHDA and CDR2 is SQIVND in the germline V gene (reference sequence). The CDR3 is 16 amino acids. Losses at the gene ends were 2 bases for V and 3 bases for J; bases not matched to a gene: 7. DNA for the CDR3: TGTGCCAGTAGTATAATGGGGACAGGGTACTACTATGGCTACACCTTC. It is translated as CASSIMGTGYYYGYTF.

This clone was counted once. The same CDR3 can be traced to other DNA sequences in this sample. The chain couples TRBV4-1 to TRBJ1-2; TRBD1 agrees at 8 bases. Germline V lookup: CDR1 MGHRA, CDR2 YSYEKL. The CDR3 extends over 16 amino acids. V dropped 0 bases and J dropped 6; count of bases not matched to a gene: 9. The CDR3 reads CASSQDSSTGADGYTF. The CDR3 DNA reads TGCGCCAGCAGCCAAGATTCCTCGACAGGGGCGGATGGCTACACCTTC.

The genes are TRBV19 and TRBJ1-2, with 7 positions matching TRBD1. Trimming cost V 3 bases and J 6 bases; bases outside gene matches: 4. This CDR3 has 13 amino acids. The germline gives CDR1 LNHDA, CDR2 SQIVND (reference sequence). The CDR3 sequence: CASSMGQKDGYTF. CDR3 coding DNA: TGTGCCAGTAGTATGGGACAGAAAGATGGCTACACCTTC.

This clone was observed a single time. This chain joins TRBV29-1 and TRBJ1-3; tentatively, D is TRBD1 (6 bases). This CDR3 spans 13 amino acids. Germline lookup yields CDR1 SQVTM and CDR2 ANQGSEA. V shed 7 bases and J shed 2 bases, with 12 bases lying between them. The CDR3 nucleotides read TGCAGCGCACAACAGGGTGCTGGAAACACCATATATTTT. It translates to CSAQQGAGNTIYF.

The chain employs TRBV29-1 and TRBJ2-3, with 7 nucleotides matching TRBD1. Germline assignment: CDR1 SQVTM and CDR2 ANQGSEA. This CDR3 comprises 12 residues. With V trimmed by 8 bases and J by 4 bases, 6 bases remained unmatched. The CDR3 protein is CSSRQGSDTQYF. The CDR3 coding sequence is TGCAGCTCACGACAGGGCTCAGATACGCAGTATTTT.